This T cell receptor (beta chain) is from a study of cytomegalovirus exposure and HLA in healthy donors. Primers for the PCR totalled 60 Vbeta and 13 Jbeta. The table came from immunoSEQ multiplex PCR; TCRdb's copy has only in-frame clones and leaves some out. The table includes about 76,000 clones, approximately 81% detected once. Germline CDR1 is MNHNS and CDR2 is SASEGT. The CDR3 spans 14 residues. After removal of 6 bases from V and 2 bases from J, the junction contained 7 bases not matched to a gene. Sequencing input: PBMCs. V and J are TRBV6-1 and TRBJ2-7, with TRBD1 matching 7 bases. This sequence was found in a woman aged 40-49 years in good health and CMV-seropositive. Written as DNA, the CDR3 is TGTGCCAGCAGGGAGGCAGGGGGAACCTACGAGCAGTACTTC. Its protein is CASREAGGTYEQYF.